This T cell receptor beta chain was observed in a study of T-cell memory formation after mild COVID-19. The CDR3 has 15 residues. Germline V gene data show CDR1 as MNHEY and CDR2 as SMNVEV (reference sequence). V shed 4 bases, J shed 1 base, and the junction held 6 bases outside the gene matches. TCRdb reprocessed the 5' RACE reads via MiXCR and lists one record per CDR3 protein. The repertoire includes 85,000 to 120,000 distinct CDR3 sequences, around 15% of them detected once, and around 28% sits in the top ten. Study-wide results and limits: Balance between CD4 and CD8 was seen in clones contracting day 15 to 85, and a CD4+ lean was seen in later expanders.

This clonotype was counted a few times. The target antigen is unknown. The chain joins TRBV27 to TRBJ1-1, with 7 positions matching TRBD1. Sequencing was performed on PBMCs or a T cell subset sorted from them (not recorded which). The sequence was obtained from an adult woman who had mild COVID-19 (a few samples of this study predate the infection). Cell type and time point are not known. The CDR3 sequence: CASSSTDRPNTEAFF. As DNA, the CDR3 is TGTGCCAGCAGTTCCACGGACAGGCCGAACACTGAAGCTTTCTTT.